The 8 T cell receptor beta chains below were found in one sample sequenced in a study of early T cells in non-severe SARS-CoV-2 infection. One entry per CDR3 protein results from TCRdb running MiXCR on the 5' RACE reads. The table lists 65,000 to 95,000 distinct CDR3 sequences, 8.5% to 10% of them singletons, with approximately 4.8% in the top ten. Specimen: whole blood. These receptors came from an adult who was a healthcare worker with PCR-confirmed SARS-CoV-2 infection or an uninfected control (not recorded which).

There are a few counts of this clonotype. The V gene is TRBV18, the J gene TRBJ2-1; D could derive from TRBD1 or TRBD2 (5 bases each). Trimming left V 3 bases short and J 5 bases short, with 14 bases between. The CDR3 is made up of 15 amino acids. The germline V gene encodes CDR1 KGHSH and CDR2 LQKENI. The CDR3 DNA reads as TGTGCCAGCTCACCGGGGCGCGGGTTAGACAATGAGCAGTTCTTC. It encodes CASSPGRGLDNEQFF.

The chain employs TRBV15 and TRBJ2-7, with D possibly matching TRBD2 (6 bases). V lost 1 base to trimming and J lost 3 bases, with 10 bases between them. CDR1 is LNHNV and CDR2 is YYDKDF in the germline V gene (reference sequence). This CDR3 comprises 14 residues. CDR3 DNA sequence: TGTGCCACCAGCAGAGGCGGGGCAGTCTACGAGCAGTACTTC. Encoded protein: CATSRGGAVYEQYF. Looking up the rest from reference TRBV15 and TRBJ2-7 gives the full variable domain: DAMVIQNPRYQVTQFGKPVTLSCSQTLNHNVMYWYQQKSSQAPKLLFHYYDKDFNNEADTPDNFQSRRPNTSFCFLDIRSPGLGDTAMYLCATSRGGAVYEQYFGPGTRLTVT.

In this sample, this clonotype turned up many times. The chain carries TRBV7-9 and TRBJ2-1, with 7 nucleotides matching TRBD2. Germline trimming cut 5 bases from V and 8 bases from J; bases unmatched to any gene: 18. There are 17 residues in the CDR3. Germline V gives CDR1 SEHNR, CDR2 FQNEAQ (reference sequence). CDR3 sequence: CASSGMGRARYIDEQFF. Here the CDR3 DNA reads TGTGCCAGCAGCGGGATGGGGAGGGCCAGGTACATCGATGAGCAGTTCTTC.

The sample holds a few counts of this clonotype. The chain has TRBV20-1 and TRBJ2-1; 11 bases are a match to TRBD2. CDR1 and CDR2 from the germline V gene are DFQATT and SNEGSKA (reference sequence). The V segment lost 4 bases and the J segment 0 bases; nucleotides outside the gene matches: 5. The CDR3 loop spans 16 amino acids. The CDR3 spells CSATGTSGYSYNEQFF. For the CDR3, the DNA is TGCAGTGCTACAGGGACTAGCGGATACTCCTACAATGAGCAGTTCTTC.

The rearrangement links TRBV28 to TRBJ2-5; TRBD2 matches at 10 bases. J was trimmed by 0 bases and V by 6 bases; bases with no gene match: 4. The CDR3 sequence is 15 residues long. Germline V gene data show CDR1 as MDHEN and CDR2 as SYDVKM. CDR3 loop: CASRRTSGDQETQYF. DNA of the CDR3: TGTGCCAGCAGGCGGACTAGCGGAGACCAAGAGACCCAGTACTTC.

V and J are TRBV20-1 and TRBJ2-3; 12 bases match TRBD2. V lost 4 bases and J lost 6; bases outside the gene matches: 11. The CDR3 is 16 amino acids. CDR1 is DFQATT, CDR2 SNEGSKA, per germline (reference sequence). CDR3 nucleotides: TGCAGTGCTAACTCCCGACTAGCGGGAGCCCCGGATACGCAGTATTTT. As protein: CSANSRLAGAPDTQYF.

The V call is TRBV5-6, the J call TRBJ2-1; D possibly matches TRBD1 or TRBD2 (7 bases each). The CDR3 covers 18 residues. CDR1 and CDR2 from the germline V gene are SGHDT and YYEEEE. The V end lost 3 bases, the J end lost 9 bases, and 28 bases lay between the germline ends. DNA for the CDR3: TGTGCCAGCAGCTCCACCAGGGGGGGGAACCTAGCCTATAGTGAGCAGTTCTTC. Its protein is CASSSTRGGNLAYSEQFF.

The V call is TRBV3-1, the J call TRBJ2-2, with unresolved D. V was shortened by 1 base and J by 6 bases, with 12 bases between the two germline ends. Germline values: CDR1 LGHDT, CDR2 YNNKEL (reference sequence). The CDR3 totals 15 residues. CDR3 DNA sequence: TGTGCCAGCAGCCAAGTACTCTTACGGGCCGGGGAGCTGTTTTTT. It translates to CASSQVLLRAGELFF.